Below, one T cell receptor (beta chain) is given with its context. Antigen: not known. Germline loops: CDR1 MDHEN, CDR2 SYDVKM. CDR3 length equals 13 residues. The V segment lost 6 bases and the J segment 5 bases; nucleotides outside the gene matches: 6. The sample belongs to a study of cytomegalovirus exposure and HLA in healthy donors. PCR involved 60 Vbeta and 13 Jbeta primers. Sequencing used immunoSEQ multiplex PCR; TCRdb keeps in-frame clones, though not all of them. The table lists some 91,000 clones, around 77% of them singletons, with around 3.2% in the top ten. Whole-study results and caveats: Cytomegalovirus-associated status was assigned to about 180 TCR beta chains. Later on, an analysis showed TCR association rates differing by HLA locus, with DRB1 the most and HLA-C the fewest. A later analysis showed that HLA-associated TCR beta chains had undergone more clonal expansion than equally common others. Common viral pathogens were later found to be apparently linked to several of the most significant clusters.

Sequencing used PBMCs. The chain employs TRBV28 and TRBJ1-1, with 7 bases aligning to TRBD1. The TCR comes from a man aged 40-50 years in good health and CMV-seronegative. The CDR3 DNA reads TGTGCCAGCAGGCCCGGGACAGAGACTGAAGCTTTCTTT. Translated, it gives CASRPGTETEAFF. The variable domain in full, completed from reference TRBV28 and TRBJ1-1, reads DVKVTQSSRYLVKRTGEKVFLECVQDMDHENMFWYRQDPGLGLRLIYFSYDVKMKEKGDIPEGYSVSREKKERFSLILESASTNQTSMYLCASRPGTETEAFFGQGTRLTVV.